This T cell receptor beta chain was recovered during a study of control samples from healthy donors and cancer patients. CDR1 and CDR2 from the germline V gene are SGHVS and FQNEAQ. Deletions cut 5 bases from V and 5 bases from J, with 33 bases between. The length of the CDR3 is 20 residues. The method was immunoSEQ multiplex PCR; TCRdb's version includes in-frame clones alone and lacks a portion of them. The sample comprises about 130,000 clones, about 93% of which are singletons, and about 14% rests with the top ten. The sequencing sample was made of PBMCs. The TCR comes from a man between 60 and 75 years old with colorectal cancer. The gene calls are TRBV7-8 and TRBJ1-1; the D gene is possibly TRBD1 (6 bases). The CDR3 region has the DNA TGTGCCAGCAGCCGAGAGGGGGGGCCCGGGACGAGTTTTCGAGGAACTGAAGCTTTCTTT. Translating it yields CASSREGGPGTSFRGTEAFF.